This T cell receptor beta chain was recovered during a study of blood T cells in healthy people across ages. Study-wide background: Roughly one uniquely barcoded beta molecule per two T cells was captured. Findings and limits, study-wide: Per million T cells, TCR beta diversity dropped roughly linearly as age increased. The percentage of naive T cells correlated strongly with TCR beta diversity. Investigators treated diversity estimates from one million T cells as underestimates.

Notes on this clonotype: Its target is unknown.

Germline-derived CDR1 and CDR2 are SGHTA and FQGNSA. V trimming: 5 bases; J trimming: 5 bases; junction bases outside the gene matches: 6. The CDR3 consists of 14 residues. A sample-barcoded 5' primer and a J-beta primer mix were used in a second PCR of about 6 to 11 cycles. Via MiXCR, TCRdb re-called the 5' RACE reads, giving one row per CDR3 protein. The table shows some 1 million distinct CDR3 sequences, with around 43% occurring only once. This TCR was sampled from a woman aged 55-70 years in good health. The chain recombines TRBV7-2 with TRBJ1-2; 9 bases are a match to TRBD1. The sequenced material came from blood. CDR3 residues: CASSPGTGLYGYTF. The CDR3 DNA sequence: TGTGCCAGCAGCCCCGGGACAGGGTTGTATGGCTACACCTTC.